This T cell receptor beta chain was sequenced during a study of blood T cell repertoires in COVID-19. Turning to the study itself: The origin of the acute and convalescent COVID-19 samples was the United States, Italy and Spain.

Source study methods: Estimation of nucleated cell counts relied on the amplification of reference gene primers. The data were produced by immunoSEQ multiplex PCR, yet TCRdb's version contains in-frame clones alone and is incomplete. V, J and clone size derive from that table, while D and trimming were established from the DNA sequence. The data hold some 300,000 clones, with 85% to 90% observed a single time. The germline V gene has CDR1 KGHDR and CDR2 SFDVKD. V lost 2 bases and J lost 14, with 11 bases in between. The CDR3 is 11 residues long. The source of this sequence is a woman aged 45-59 years with COVID-19, enrolled during active disease. What was sequenced was peripheral blood. The chain recombines TRBV24-1 with TRBJ1-2; D ambiguous. CDR3 bases: TGTGCCACCAGTGATTACGGGAGTTGGACCTTC. It yields the protein CATSDYGSWTF.